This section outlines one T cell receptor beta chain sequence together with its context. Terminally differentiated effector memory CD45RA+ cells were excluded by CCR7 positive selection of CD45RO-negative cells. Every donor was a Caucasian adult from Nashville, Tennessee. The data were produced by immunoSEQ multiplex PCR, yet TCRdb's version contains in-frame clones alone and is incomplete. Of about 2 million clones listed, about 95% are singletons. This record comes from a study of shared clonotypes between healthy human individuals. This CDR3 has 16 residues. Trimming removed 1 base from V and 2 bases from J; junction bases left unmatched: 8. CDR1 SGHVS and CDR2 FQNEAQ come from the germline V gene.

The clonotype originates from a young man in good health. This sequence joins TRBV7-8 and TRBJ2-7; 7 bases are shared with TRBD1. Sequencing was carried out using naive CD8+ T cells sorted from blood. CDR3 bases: TGTGCCAGCAGCTTAGGGGGACAGTATAAGACCTACGAGCAGTACTTC. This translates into CASSLGGQYKTYEQYF.